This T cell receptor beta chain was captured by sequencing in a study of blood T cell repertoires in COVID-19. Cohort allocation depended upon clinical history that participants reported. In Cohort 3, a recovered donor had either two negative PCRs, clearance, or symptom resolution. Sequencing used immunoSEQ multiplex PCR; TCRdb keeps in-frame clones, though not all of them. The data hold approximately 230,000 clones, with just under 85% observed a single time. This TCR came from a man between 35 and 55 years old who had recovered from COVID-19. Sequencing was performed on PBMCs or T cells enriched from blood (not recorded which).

The CDR3 loop reads CASNTIAGTQYF. Here the CDR3 DNA reads TGTGCCAGCAATACTATCGCTGGGACCCAGTACTTC. The chain combines TRBV6-5 with TRBJ2-5; D not certain. Germline V gene sequence: CDR1 MNHEY, CDR2 SVGAGI. The CDR3 length is 12 residues. The ends were cut back, 7 bases at V and 7 bases at J, with 13 bases in the middle.